The 2 T cell receptor beta chains in this list originate from one sample, sequenced in a study of technical replicates of blood from several donors. Repertoires were generated with immunoSEQ multiplex PCR, while TCRdb's copy carries only in-frame clones and drops some. The repertoire consists of roughly 76,000 clones, with 86% occurring once and the leading ten covering 4.5% to 6%. What was sequenced was PBMCs. These receptors were taken from a human donor in good health. Some clones in this sample may be carry-over from other donors' samples.

This rearrangement joins TRBV5-6 to TRBJ1-2; 7 bases align to TRBD1. The CDR3 has 15 residues. Germline assignment: CDR1 SGHDT and CDR2 YYEEEE. J gave up 7 bases and V 3 bases, and 12 bases lay outside the gene matches. DNA for the CDR3: TGTGCCAGCAGCTATGGGACAGCCGAAGTAGGTGGCTACACCTTC. Its translation: CASSYGTAEVGGYTF.

V and J are TRBV7-2 and TRBJ2-7; the match to TRBD2 covers 8 bases. The CDR3 has 18 residues. The trim removed 1 base at V and 1 base at J, leaving 12 bases unmatched. CDR1 SGHTA and CDR2 FQGNSA come from the germline V gene. In DNA form, the CDR3 reads TGTGCCAGCAGCTTAGTCGGGGGGGGCCAGCGGCGGTCCTACGAGCAGTACTTC. This translates into CASSLVGGGQRRSYEQYF.